This section outlines one T cell receptor (beta chain) sequence together with its context. This CDR3 region has 15 residues. Trimming removed 6 bases from V and 2 bases from J; junction bases left unmatched: 4. Germline V gives CDR1 MNHNS, CDR2 SASEGT. Assay: immunoSEQ multiplex PCR; the TCRdb copy retains only in-frame clones and omits some. This sample has under 80,000 clones, with approximately 96% found just once. This specimen belongs to a study of technical replicates of blood from a few donors. Sequencing used T cells isolated from PBMCs. This receptor was taken from a human donor in good health. This rearrangement joins TRBV6-1 to TRBJ2-3; 11 positions match TRBD2. CDR3 bases: TGTGCCAGCAGCGTGGGACTAGCGGACACAGATACGCAGTATTTT. Translated: CASSVGLADTDTQYF.